This T cell receptor (beta chain) was sequenced during a study of shared clonotypes between healthy human individuals. Only in-frame clones appear in the TCRdb table, and some are missing; sequencing was by immunoSEQ multiplex PCR. The sample holds about 380,000 clones, approximately 97% seen once. Input material: memory CD8+ T cells sorted from blood. Subset noted: CD45RO+ cells pooled with CCR7-negative TemRA cells. This TCR came from a man aged 30 to 45 in good health.

CDR3 in DNA: TGTGCCATCAGCCGGGATAACTATGGCTACACCTTC. Encoded protein: CAISRDNYGYTF. V and J are TRBV10-3 and TRBJ1-2; no reliable D call. Germline V gene data show CDR1 as ENHRY and CDR2 as SYGVKD. This CDR3 has 12 amino acids. V lost 6 bases and J lost 1, with 6 bases in between.